Listed here is a single T cell receptor beta chain. Its antigen is unidentified. The CDR3 has 13 amino acids. Germline loops: CDR1 SGHVS, CDR2 FQNEAQ. The libraries of TRB cDNA were prepared using 5' RACE with UMI labels. From its re-call of the 5' RACE reads, TCRdb lists each CDR3 protein once, without DNA. The table lists 75,000 to 90,000 distinct CDR3 sequences. This record belongs to a study of CXCR3-negative and CXCR3-positive naive CD8 T cells. Study-level findings and limits: More hydrophobic TRB CDR3s occurred in CXCR3-positive than in CXCR3-negative naive cells.

Sequencing was done on a sample of naive CXCR3+ CD8+ T cells from blood. Stated subset: CD45RO-CCR7+CD27+CD95- naive CD8+ T cells expressing CXCR3 (TNR3+). This clonotype was sampled from a human donor in good health. Some clones in this sample may be carry-over from other donors' samples. The chain employs TRBV7-8 and TRBJ1-1. The CDR3: CASSLIMATEAFF.